A single sample is the source of the 4 T cell receptor beta chains below, sequenced in a study of T-cell reconstitution after alpha-beta-depleted transplantation in children. Preparation of the TCRbeta library involved a method that used unique molecular identifiers. In TCRdb, the PCR reads were re-called with MiXCR into one record per CDR3 protein. The sample lists hundreds of thousands of distinct CDR3 sequences; approximately 12% were seen once. Source: PBMCs, taken from the stem cell graft. All receptors derive from a human donor who donated a stem cell graft to a child with Fanconi anemia.

This clonotype turned up a few times. The chain carries TRBV29-1 and TRBJ2-5, with D perhaps TRBD1 (5 bases). V lost 3 bases to trimming and J lost 3 bases, with 20 bases between them. Looked up from germline, CDR1 is SQVTM and CDR2 is ANQGSEA. There are 16 residues in the CDR3. CDR3 region: CSVEDTFLGSEETQYF. The CDR3 DNA is TGCAGCGTTGAGGACACGTTTCTTGGATCCGAAGAGACCCAGTACTTC.

The chain employs TRBV12-5 and TRBJ1-2; 8 bases are shared with TRBD1. This CDR3 comprises 16 residues. Germline V gives CDR1 LGHNT, CDR2 FRNRAP. V was pared by 6 bases and J by 4 bases, with 13 bases of the junction left unmatched. CDR3 bases: TGTGCTAGTGGCACTTCGTCGGGACAGGAGATCTATGGCTACACCTTC. Its translation: CASGTSSGQEIYGYTF.

This clonotype was recorded at least ten times. The V and J genes are TRBV6-2 or TRBV6-3 and TRBJ1-2; 8 bases are a match to TRBD1. There are 14 residues in the CDR3. Germline loops: CDR1 MNHEY, CDR2 SVGEGT. V was clipped by 0 bases and J by 8 bases; unmatched bases: 5. Written as DNA, the CDR3 is TGTGCCAGCAGTTACTCGGCAGGGGGCATGGGCTACACCTTC. Amino acids: CASSYSAGGMGYTF.

The table lists this clonotype with many counts. J is TRBJ2-3 and V is TRBV7-2; 8 bases match TRBD1. After removal of 5 bases from V and 1 base from J, the junction contained 5 bases not matched to a gene. This CDR3 region has 15 residues. In germline, CDR1 is SGHTA, CDR2 FQGNSA. The CDR3 loop reads CASSTTGQGTDTQYF. The CDR3, as DNA: TGTGCCAGCAGCACCACGGGACAGGGCACAGATACGCAGTATTTT.